What follows are 26 T cell receptor beta chains derived from one specimen sequenced in a study of T cell responses to AZD1222 COVID-19 vaccine. TCRdb keeps only in-frame clones here, not all; method: immunoSEQ multiplex PCR. The data contain about 120,000 clones, approximately 90% of them seen just once; the ten biggest clones take up around 1.5%. This specimen consisted of peripheral blood, obtained 28 days after the second AZD1222 dose. The source of these receptors is an adult who received the AZD1222 COVID-19 vaccine.

The chain has TRBV19 and TRBJ1-1; D not certain. Trimming took 5 bases from V and 4 from J, leaving 11 bases between them. Germline CDR1 and CDR2: LNHDA and SQIVND (reference sequence). This CDR3 has 13 residues. This chain's CDR3 is CASSQWVGTEAFF. The DNA for the CDR3 is TGTGCCAGTAGTCAATGGGTGGGCACTGAAGCTTTCTTT. Based on the CDR3 plus reference TRBV19 and TRBJ1-1, the full variable domain is DGGITQSPKYLFRKEGQNVTLSCEQNLNHDAMYWYRQDPGQGLRLIYYSQIVNDFQKGDIAEGYSVSREKKESFPLTVTSAQKNPTAFYLCASSQWVGTEAFFGQGTRLTVV.

V usage is TRBV2 and J usage is TRBJ1-1, with D perhaps matching TRBD1 (5 bases). The CDR3 runs 13 residues. Per germline, CDR1 SNHLY and CDR2 FYNNEI. V gave up 5 bases and J gave up 1 base, with 8 bases separating them. The CDR3, as DNA: TGTGCCAGCAGTTCGGGACGGAACACTGAAGCTTTCTTT. This codes for CASSSGRNTEAFF. The full variable domain, its missing parts supplied by reference TRBV2 and TRBJ1-1, is EPEVTQTPSHQVTQMGQEVILRCVPISNHLYFYWYRQILGQKVEFLVSFYNNEISEKSEIFDDQFSVERPDGSNFTLKIRSTKLEDSAMYFCASSSGRNTEAFFGQGTRLTVV.

The chain joins TRBV11-2 to TRBJ2-1; TRBD2 matches 9 bases. This CDR3 has 18 residues. Trimming removed 4 bases from V and 0 bases from J; junction bases left unmatched: 10. Germline CDR1 reads SGHAT; CDR2 reads FQNNGV. The CDR3: CASSSNPLSGSSYNEQFF. For the CDR3, the DNA is TGTGCCAGCAGCTCCAATCCCCTTAGCGGGAGCTCCTACAATGAGCAGTTCTTC.

This clone appeared a few times. This chain joins TRBV12-3 or TRBV12-4 and TRBJ2-2; D call uncertain. CDR3 length equals 13 residues. Trimming stripped 2 bases from V and 5 bases from J, with 6 bases between. The CDR3 DNA follows: TGTGCCAGCAGTTTAATTGGGACCGGGGAGCTGTTTTTT. This gives the protein CASSLIGTGELFF.

A single count supports this clone. This CDR3 is CALKEARQQETQYF. As DNA, the CDR3 is TGTGCCCTAAAGGAGGCTCGCCAACAAGAGACCCAGTACTTC. The chain links TRBV2 to TRBJ2-5, with D maybe TRBD2 (5 bases). The CDR3 is 14 amino acids. In germline, CDR1 is SNHLY, CDR2 FYNNEI. The V end was cut by 11 bases, the J end by 2 bases, with 18 bases between.

The chain is built from TRBV19 and TRBJ1-4; perhaps TRBD1 as D (5 bases). Deletions cut 7 bases from V and 0 bases from J, with 12 bases between. CDR3 length equals 15 residues. CDR1 and CDR2 from the germline V gene are LNHDA and SQIVND (reference sequence). The CDR3 reads CASTQGGTTNEKLFF. In nucleotides, the CDR3 is TGTGCCAGTACCCAGGGAGGGACAACTAATGAAAAACTGTTTTTT.

In DNA, the CDR3 is TGTGCCAGCCGCCCTTTGGACAGGGGACAGGAGACGCAGTATTTT. This gives the protein CASRPLDRGQETQYF. V is TRBV27 and J is TRBJ2-3, with TRBD1 matching over 9 bases. Unmatched junction bases numbered 15, after V lost 8 bases and J lost 9 bases. CDR3 size: 15 residues. Germline values: CDR1 MNHEY, CDR2 SMNVEV (reference sequence).

J is TRBJ1-3 and V is TRBV21-1. TRBV21-1 constitutes a pseudogene. The CDR3 has 16 amino acids. CDR3 DNA sequence: TGTGCCAGCAGCGCTGGGGGGAGGGTGAAGGGAAACACCATATATTTT. Translation gives CASSAGGRVKGNTIYF.

With respect to this clone: The junction departs from germline at one end; a sequencing error may be responsible. This rearrangement joins TRBV18 to TRBJ1-1, with D unresolved. This CDR3 comprises 18 residues. In germline, CDR1 is KGHSH, CDR2 LQKENI. The CDR3 DNA is TGTGCCAGCTCAGGACTCGACGGATCTCGCAAGCCCTGGTCGGAGAAGGTCTTT. It encodes CASSGLDGSRKPWSEKVF.

This clone was recorded only once. The V call is TRBV7-2, the J call TRBJ2-5; D gene uncertain. The CDR3 runs 15 residues. Trimming left V 2 bases short and J 0 bases short, with 10 bases between. CDR1 and CDR2 (germline): SGHTA, FQGNSA. The CDR3 DNA sequence: TGTGCCAGCAGCTTACAGTTACAGTACCAAGAGACCCAGTACTTC. Its translation is CASSLQLQYQETQYF.

This chain joins TRBV28 and TRBJ2-1; 8 bases fit TRBD1. CDR3 size: 15 residues. The junction had 11 bases not matched to a gene; V was cut back by 11 bases and J by 2 bases. CDR1 MDHEN and CDR2 SYDVKM come from the germline V gene. In DNA form, the CDR3 reads TGTGCCGGAATGGGTGGACAGGGAGCCTACAATGAGCAGTTCTTC. Its translation is CAGMGGQGAYNEQFF.

This sequence joins TRBV6-5 and TRBJ2-5; weak D call: TRBD2 (6 bases). V was shortened by 7 bases and J by 1 base, with 13 bases between the two germline ends. Germline V CDR1 and CDR2: MNHEY, SVGAGI. The CDR3 runs to 14 residues. DNA for the CDR3: TGTGCCAGCACTAAAGGAGGGACCCAAGAGACCCAGTACTTC. The encoded protein is CASTKGGTQETQYF.

The gene calls are TRBV27 and TRBJ1-2; TRBD1 is a possible D gene (5 bases). Germline V lookup: CDR1 MNHEY, CDR2 SMNVEV (reference sequence). This CDR3 is built from 13 residues. V dropped 9 bases and J dropped 4 bases, with 15 bases sitting between them. DNA for the CDR3: TGTGCCAGTTCCTCGGGGGTCCGCTATGGCTACACCTTC. Translating gives CASSSGVRYGYTF.

V and J are TRBV3-1 (or the pseudogene TRBV3-2) and TRBJ1-3; the D is unclear. CDR1 is LGHDT and CDR2 is YNNKEL in the germline V gene (reference sequence). The CDR3 is 14 amino acids. V lost 1 base and J lost 0, with 4 bases in between. The CDR3 is CASSQVHSGNTIYF. The CDR3 DNA sequence: TGTGCCAGCAGCCAAGTGCACTCTGGAAACACCATATATTTT.

V is TRBV10-3 and J is TRBJ2-2; 7 bases are a match to TRBD2. CDR3 length: 19 amino acids. V lost 0 bases and J lost 2; bases outside the gene matches: 12. Germline CDR1 and CDR2: ENHRY and SYGVKD. CDR3 sequence: CAISESIVSGSRNTGELFF. As DNA, the CDR3 is TGTGCCATCAGTGAGTCGATCGTTAGCGGGTCTAGAAACACCGGGGAGCTGTTTTTT.

This chain links TRBV7-9 with TRBJ1-4, with TRBD1 matching 9 bases. This CDR3 has 15 amino acids. The germline V gene encodes CDR1 SEHNR and CDR2 FQNEAQ (reference sequence). Germline trimming cut 2 bases from V and 7 bases from J; bases unmatched to any gene: 5. Here the CDR3 reads CASSLSGQGGEKLFF. For the CDR3, the DNA is TGTGCCAGCAGCTTATCGGGACAGGGAGGTGAAAAACTGTTTTTT.

This chain links TRBV3-1 (or the pseudogene TRBV3-2) with TRBJ1-2, with D unresolved. V shed 1 base and J shed 6 bases, with 15 bases lying between them. This CDR3 has 15 amino acids. Germline V gene data show CDR1 as LGHDT and CDR2 as YNNKEL (reference sequence). The DNA for the CDR3 is TGTGCCAGCAGCCAAGTATTGTCCCGCGGGGATGGCTACACCTTC. Translated, it gives CASSQVLSRGDGYTF.

The chain has TRBV5-1 and TRBJ1-1; TRBD1 is a possible D gene (5 bases). This CDR3 is 11 amino acids long. V was shortened by 4 bases and J by 5 bases, with 6 bases between the two germline ends. CDR1 and CDR2 (germline): SGHRS, YFSETQ. CDR3 in DNA: TGCGCCAGCAGCGGGGGGACTGAAGCTTTCTTT. Amino acids: CASSGGTEAFF.

The chain joins TRBV7-6 to TRBJ1-5; D unclear. Germline V gene lookup returns CDR1 SGHVS and CDR2 FNYEAQ. The V end was cut by 1 base, the J end by 2 bases, with 6 bases between. CDR3 length equals 14 residues. The CDR3 region has the DNA TGTGCCAGCAGCTTAGATTCGGGCAATCAGCCCCAGCATTTT. Protein sequence: CASSLDSGNQPQHF.

A single count supports this clone. The chain carries TRBV27 and TRBJ1-1, with D tentatively TRBD1 (6 bases). Per the germline V gene, CDR1 is MNHEY and CDR2 is SMNVEV (reference sequence). V was cut by 6 bases and J by 4 bases, with 15 bases left in between. CDR3 length: 14 residues. The CDR3 reads CASSLTQGFTEAFF. The CDR3 DNA is TGTGCCAGCAGCCTTACACAGGGATTCACTGAAGCTTTCTTT.

This sequence joins TRBV30 and TRBJ2-1, with TRBD2 matching 9 bases. The germline gives CDR1 GTSNPN, CDR2 SVGIG (reference sequence). The CDR3 runs to 15 residues. V lost 0 bases to trimming and J lost 10 bases; unmatched junction nucleotides: 10. The CDR3: CAWSVASGAGEEQFF. In DNA form, the CDR3 reads TGTGCCTGGAGTGTAGCTAGCGGGGCGGGTGAGGAGCAGTTCTTC.

J is TRBJ2-5 and V is TRBV6-5, with 9 bases lining up with TRBD1. Germline V gene data show CDR1 as MNHEY and CDR2 as SVGAGI. The J segment lost 4 bases and the V segment lost 4 bases, leaving 7 bases of the junction unmatched. This CDR3 spans 15 amino acids. The DNA of the CDR3 is TGTGCCAGCAGTTTCGGTGGGACAGGGAGAGAGACCCAGTACTTC. Translating it yields CASSFGGTGRETQYF.

V is TRBV4-2 and J is TRBJ2-1; D unresolved. The CDR3 runs 14 residues. CDR1 and CDR2 from the germline V gene are LGHNA and YNFKEQ. Trimming removed 5 bases at V and 7 bases at J, with 15 bases between. CDR3 DNA sequence: TGTGCCAGCAGCAAAAAGGTAAAACCGAATGAGCAGTTCTTC. Translated, it gives CASSKKVKPNEQFF.

The chain uses TRBV12-3 or TRBV12-4 and TRBJ1-2; no definite D call. The V end lost 3 bases, the J end lost 8 bases, and 10 bases lay between the germline ends. The CDR3 runs to 12 residues. The CDR3 spells CASSLERSGYTF. The CDR3 DNA sequence: TGTGCCAGCAGTTTGGAAAGGAGCGGCTACACCTTC.

In DNA, the CDR3 is TGCGCCAGCAGTGAGTCTCAAGGACAGGGGGCAGGCGAGCAGTACTTC. Translation: CASSESQGQGAGEQYF. This sequence joins TRBV10-1 and TRBJ2-7; 11 nucleotides line up with TRBD1. The length of the CDR3 is 16 residues. V lost 0 bases to trimming and J lost 6 bases; unmatched junction nucleotides: 7. Looked up from germline, CDR1 is WNHNN and CDR2 is SYGVQD (reference sequence).

The chain carries TRBV15 and TRBJ1-1, with 7 bases lining up with TRBD1. This CDR3 region has 16 residues. The trim removed 0 bases at V and 2 bases at J, leaving 6 bases unmatched. CDR1 and CDR2 from the germline V gene are LNHNV and YYDKDF (reference sequence). The CDR3 DNA reads TGTGCCACCAGCAGAGATCTAGACAGGGTCAACACTGAAGCTTTCTTT. As protein: CATSRDLDRVNTEAFF.